This note documents a single T cell receptor beta chain sequence. The source of the sample is a study of T-cell reconstitution after alpha-beta-depleted transplantation in children. The germline V gene encodes CDR1 LNHNV and CDR2 YYDKDF (reference sequence). V shed 8 bases, J shed 1 base, and the junction held 22 bases outside the gene matches. The CDR3 is made up of 21 amino acids. The TCRbeta library was prepared with unique molecular identifiers. TCRdb called the PCR reads again in MiXCR, with one record for every CDR3 protein. Among around 410,000 distinct CDR3 sequences listed, roughly a tenth were seen once.

Sequenced material: PBMCs from the stem cell graft donor, taken from the stem cell graft. The sequence was obtained from a human donor who donated a stem cell graft to a child with acute myeloid leukemia. The V call is TRBV15, the J call TRBJ1-5; 11 bases agree with TRBD1. The CDR3 sequence: CATHSPQPGQGEAGSNQPQHF. CDR3 nucleotide sequence: TGTGCCACCCACAGTCCTCAACCGGGACAGGGGGAAGCGGGGAGCAATCAGCCCCAGCATTTT.